This TCR beta chain was retrieved from a study of circulating and synovial CD4+ cells in juvenile arthritis. The germline V gene encodes CDR1 MGHRA and CDR2 YSYEKL. V gave up 4 bases and J gave up 5 bases; unmatched junction bases: 6. The CDR3 runs to 15 residues. Here immunoSEQ multiplex PCR was the method, and the copy in TCRdb shows in-frame clones only, minus some. The table lists about 34,000 clones, 95% to 96% of them singletons. The J gene is TRBJ1-1, the V gene TRBV4-1; 11 bases are a match to TRBD1. The specimen was CD4+ T cells from blood. The TCR comes from a human donor with juvenile idiopathic arthritis. The CDR3 DNA reads TGCGCCAGCAGCCCGAGGGACAGGGGGGGGACTGAAGCTTTCTTT. Translating gives CASSPRDRGGTEAFF.